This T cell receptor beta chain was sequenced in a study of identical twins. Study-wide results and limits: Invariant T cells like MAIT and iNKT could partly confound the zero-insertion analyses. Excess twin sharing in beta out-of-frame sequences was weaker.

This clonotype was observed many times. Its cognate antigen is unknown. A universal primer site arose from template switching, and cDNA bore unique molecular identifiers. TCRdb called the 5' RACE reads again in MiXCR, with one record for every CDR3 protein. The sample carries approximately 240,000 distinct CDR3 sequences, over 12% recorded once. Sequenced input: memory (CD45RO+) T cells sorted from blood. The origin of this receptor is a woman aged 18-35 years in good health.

The CDR3 here is CASSNRLDYGYTF. DNA of the CDR3: TGCGCCAGCAGTAACAGGCTCGACTATGGCTACACCTTC. V and J are TRBV10-2 and TRBJ1-2; D perhaps matches TRBD1 (5 bases). Germline CDR1 and CDR2: WSHSY and SAAADI. CDR3 length: 13 amino acids. Between the trimmed V and J ends, which lost 5 bases and 3 bases, there was a span of 10 bases.